This is a list of T cell receptor beta chains from one sample in a study of CD8 T cells in Susac syndrome. Via MiXCR, TCRdb re-called the immunoSEQ multiplex PCR reads, giving one row per CDR3 protein. Altogether approximately 150,000 distinct CDR3 sequences are present, 75% to 90% being singletons, with the ten largest covering roughly 0.5%. The material sequenced was CD8+ T cells from PBMCs. These receptor sequences come from a human donor with multiple sclerosis. The CDR3 runs from the conserved cysteine through the conserved F or W. The D gene is left open where the match is weak. Only part of the rows carry a size: once, few, many, or a class if the clone is expanded.

once	TRBV28	TRBJ2-4	-	15	CASSMRQGGKNIQYF	TGTGCCAGCAGTATGCGACAAGGCGGGAAAAACATTCAGTACTTC
-	TRBV10-3	TRBJ1-4	-	16	CAISELGEGEGEKLFF	TGTGCCATCAGTGAGCTGGGGGAAGGGGAAGGCGAAAAACTGTTTTTT
-	TRBV2	TRBJ2-1	TRBD2	14	CASLWSGGADEQFF	TGTGCCAGCCTTTGGAGCGGGGGGGCCGATGAGCAGTTCTTC
-	TRBV7-9	TRBJ2-3	-	17	CASSLAPAGLSTDTQYF	TGTGCCAGCAGCTTAGCCCCAGCGGGTCTGAGCACAGATACGCAGTATTTT
once	TRBV6-6	TRBJ1-2	TRBD1	12	CASTDRVDGYTF	TGTGCCAGCACAGACAGGGTGGATGGCTACACCTTC
-	TRBV5-6	TRBJ2-5	-	16	CASSFSQPIVKETQYF	TGTGCCAGCAGCTTTTCTCAACCAATAGTAAAAGAGACCCAGTACTTC
-	TRBV7-2	TRBJ1-2	-	12	CASSLKYYGYTF	TGTGCCAGCAGCCTCAAGTACTATGGCTACACCTTC
-	TRBV5-1	TRBJ2-7	-	15	CASSVGQGLSYEQYF	TGCGCCAGCAGCGTGGGACAAGGGCTCTCCTACGAGCAGTACTTC
-	TRBV27	TRBJ1-1	-	15	CASSLSGQPNTEAFF	TGTGCCAGCAGTTTATCAGGGCAGCCGAACACTGAAGCTTTCTTT
few	TRBV5-1	TRBJ1-5	-	13	CASSLDSNQPQHF	TGCGCCAGCAGCTTGGACAGCAATCAGCCCCAGCATTTT
once	TRBV9	TRBJ2-7	TRBD1	15	CASSGDGTVAGEQYF	TGTGCCAGCAGCGGGGATGGGACAGTCGCCGGCGAGCAGTACTTC
-	TRBV6-1	TRBJ1-5	-	14	CASTSKVGNQPQHF	TGTGCCAGCACCTCCAAGGTGGGGAATCAGCCCCAGCATTTT
-	TRBV7-7	TRBJ2-3	-	13	CASSLVKSDTQYF	TGTGCTAGCAGCTTAGTGAAGTCAGATACGCAGTATTTT
-	TRBV27	TRBJ2-5	-	14	CASSSVGSQETQYF	TGTGCCAGCAGTTCCGTAGGCAGCCAAGAGACCCAGTACTTC
-	TRBV5-6	TRBJ2-2	TRBD1	16	CASSLTGTGNTGELFF	TGTGCCAGCAGCTTGACCGGGACAGGGAACACCGGGGAGCTGTTTTTT
-	TRBV2	TRBJ2-2	-	17	CASNTRKGPSSAGELFF	TGTGCCAGCAATACCCGCAAAGGGCCGTCGAGCGCCGGGGAGCTGTTTTTT
few	TRBV7-2	TRBJ2-7	TRBD1	15	CASTERGQTNPEQYF	TGTGCCAGCACCGAAAGGGGACAGACGAACCCCGAGCAGTACTTC
few	TRBV3-1	TRBJ1-3	TRBD1	15	CASSQDRSSGNTIYF	TGTGCCAGCAGCCAGGACAGGAGCTCTGGAAACACCATATATTTT
-	TRBV10-3	TRBJ2-7	-	14	CAIRGRDGSYEQYF	TGTGCCATCCGAGGCCGGGACGGCTCCTACGAGCAGTACTTC
-	TRBV27	TRBJ2-1	TRBD2	19	CASSLSGSQSGSVSNEQFF	TGTGCCAGCAGTTTATCGGGTTCCCAAAGCGGGAGTGTCTCCAATGAGCAGTTCTTC
-	TRBV29-1	TRBJ2-6	-	14	CSVKGVPGANVLTF	TGCAGCGTGAAGGGGGTGCCTGGGGCCAACGTCCTGACTTTC
-	TRBV28	TRBJ2-2	-	17	CASSFAPGLLSTGELFF	TGTGCCAGCAGTTTCGCCCCGGGGCTCCTCTCGACCGGGGAGCTGTTTTTT
few	TRBV9	TRBJ2-2	-	14	CASSVGGNTGELFF	TGTGCCAGCAGCGTAGGGGGGAACACCGGGGAGCTGTTTTTT
-	TRBV29-1	TRBJ1-1	-	11	CSVQKNTEAFF	TGCAGCGTACAGAAGAACACTGAAGCTTTCTTT
-	TRBV10-3	TRBJ1-2	TRBD1	13	CAITSGTDYGYTF	TGTGCCATCACTTCTGGGACAGACTATGGCTACACCTTC
-	TRBV20-1	TRBJ2-2	TRBD1	16	CSARDLGQGDTGELFF	TGCAGTGCTAGAGATCTCGGACAGGGGGACACCGGGGAGCTGTTTTTT
-	TRBV2	TRBJ1-4	-	17	CASSEEDSRKGNEKLFF	TGTGCCAGCAGTGAGGAGGACAGCAGAAAGGGTAATGAAAAACTGTTTTTT
-	TRBV19	TRBJ2-1	-	15	CASSIFGSGYNEQFF	TGTGCCAGTAGTATTTTCGGATCCGGATACAATGAGCAGTTCTTC
few	TRBV28	TRBJ2-3	-	12	CASTGTTDTQYF	TGTGCCAGCACAGGGACCACAGATACGCAGTATTTT
-	TRBV12-3/TRBV12-4	TRBJ2-1	-	15	CASSLAAAFYNEQFF	TGTGCCAGCAGTTTAGCGGCGGCCTTCTACAATGAGCAGTTCTTC
-	TRBV11-3	TRBJ2-1	TRBD1	16	CASSPEGDRANNEQFF	TGTGCCAGCAGCCCCGAGGGGGACAGGGCTAACAATGAGCAGTTCTTC
-	TRBV12-3/TRBV12-4	TRBJ2-5	-	11	CASGSGPNQYF	TGTGCCAGCGGCTCGGGGCCTAACCAGTACTTC
-	TRBV5-1	TRBJ1-2	TRBD1	15	CASSALTGGDYGYTF	TGCGCCAGCAGCGCGTTGACAGGGGGCGACTATGGCTACACCTTC
medium-sized	TRBV7-8	TRBJ2-7	-	11	CASSLSYEQYF	TGTGCCAGCAGCTTAAGCTACGAGCAGTACTTC
-	TRBV12-3/TRBV12-4	TRBJ2-5	TRBD2	15	CASSSGTSGVKTQYF	TGTGCCAGCAGTTCCGGGACTAGCGGGGTAAAGACCCAGTACTTC
-	TRBV19	TRBJ1-3	-	14	CASSNGASGNTIYF	TGTGCCAGTAGTAACGGGGCGAGCGGAAACACCATATATTTT
-	TRBV19	TRBJ1-1	TRBD1	14	CASSSTGGSAEAFF	TGTGCCAGTAGTTCGACAGGGGGGAGCGCTGAAGCTTTCTTT
-	TRBV20-1	TRBJ1-1	-	13	CSAREIGNTEAFF	TGCAGTGCTAGAGAAATAGGGAATACTGAAGCTTTCTTT
-	TRBV9	TRBJ2-6	TRBD1	18	CASSGRDSDASGANVLTF	TGTGCCAGCAGCGGCCGGGACAGTGATGCCTCTGGGGCCAACGTCCTGACTTTC
-	TRBV7-6	TRBJ1-1	-	14	CASSVQPEDTEAFF	TGTGCCAGCAGCGTACAGCCGGAGGACACTGAAGCTTTCTTT
-	TRBV20-1	TRBJ2-1	TRBD2	14	CSAKTSWSYNEQFF	TGCAGTGCTAAGACTAGCTGGTCCTACAATGAGCAGTTCTTC
-	TRBV4-1	TRBJ1-5	-	18	CASSQVVPLGAFHQPQHF	TGCGCCAGCAGCCAAGTTGTACCTCTGGGGGCGTTTCATCAGCCCCAGCATTTT
-	TRBV6-5	TRBJ2-7	-	16	CASSYSIGEMAYEQYF	TGTGCCAGCAGTTACTCGATAGGGGAGATGGCCTACGAGCAGTACTTC
few	TRBV6-5	TRBJ2-5	-	13	CASSYLEGETQYF	TGTGCCAGCAGTTACTTAGAAGGGGAGACCCAGTACTTC
-	TRBV12-3/TRBV12-4	TRBJ1-5	-	14	CASSFAEGNQPQHF	TGTGCCAGCAGTTTTGCGGAGGGGAATCAGCCCCAGCATTTT
-	TRBV4-1	TRBJ1-1	-	18	CASSQQTSTLDPNTEAFF	TGCGCCAGCAGCCAACAGACGAGTACACTCGACCCGAACACTGAAGCTTTCTTT
-	TRBV20-1	TRBJ2-7	TRBD1	14	CSAGPQGLTYEQYF	TGCAGTGCGGGGCCACAGGGGTTAACCTACGAGCAGTACTTC
-	TRBV20-1	TRBJ1-5	-	15	CSAREWDNSNQPQHF	TGCAGTGCTAGAGAGTGGGACAATAGCAATCAGCCCCAGCATTTT
once	TRBV28	TRBJ2-3	TRBD1	17	CASSLSVSTGYTDTQYF	TGTGCCAGCAGTTTATCGGTTTCGACAGGGTACACAGATACGCAGTATTTT
-	TRBV5-1	TRBJ1-2	TRBD1	15	CASSPGDRRFYGYTF	TGCGCCAGCAGCCCGGGGGACAGGCGTTTCTATGGCTACACCTTC